Listed below are T cell receptor beta chains from one sample, sequenced in a study of radiotherapy plus CTLA-4 blockade in lung cancer. Profiling relied on immunoSEQ multiplex PCR, and the TCRdb table lists in-frame clones only, not all of them. The table records 71,000 or so clones, about 88% of them present only once. This sample comprised peripheral blood, obtained from a patient treated with radiotherapy plus ipilimumab. The receptors here all came from a human donor with non-small cell lung cancer who had stable disease on radiotherapy plus ipilimumab. The CDR3 runs from the conserved cysteine through the conserved F or W. Fields, in order: J gene, V gene, clone size, D gene, CDR3 protein, CDR3 DNA. A D gene is named only where the DNA matches it firmly. Clone size is given for some rows only: seen once, a few or many times, or a class if the clone is expanded.

>TRBJ1-3|TRBV27|-|TRBD1
CASSPGRGRGNTIYF
TGTGCCAGCAGTCCCGGAAGGGGGCGAGGAAACACCATATATTTT
>TRBJ1-1|TRBV5-1|-|-
CASSFQGEGTEAFF
TGCGCCAGCAGCTTTCAGGGCGAAGGCACTGAAGCTTTCTTT
>TRBJ2-5|TRBV5-4|-|TRBD2
CASSLAGGIQETQYF
TGTGCCAGCAGCCTAGCGGGGGGGATACAAGAGACCCAGTACTTC
>TRBJ2-3|TRBV7-7|-|-
CASSLGASTDTQYF
TGTGCTAGCAGCTTAGGGGCTAGCACAGATACGCAGTATTTT
>TRBJ1-3|TRBV28|-|-
CASKTRHTIYF
TGTGCCAGCAAGACCCGGCACACCATATATTTT
>TRBJ2-5|TRBV7-3|-|-
CASSLGGAGETQYF
TGTGCCAGCAGCTTAGGGGGGGCAGGAGAGACCCAGTACTTC
>TRBJ2-2|TRBV5-1|-|TRBD2
CASSPLAGANTGELFF
TGCGCCAGCAGCCCACTAGCGGGAGCGAACACCGGGGAGCTGTTTTTT
>TRBJ2-2|TRBV6-1|-|TRBD1
CASSGDRGWGELFF
TGTGCCAGCAGTGGGGACAGGGGGTGGGGGGAGCTGTTTTTT
>TRBJ1-6|TRBV9|-|-
CASSVLPYNSPLHF
TGTGCCAGCAGCGTACTACCCTATAATTCACCCCTCCACTTT
>TRBJ2-7|TRBV29-1|once|-
CSVVAASYEQYF
TGCAGCGTTGTTGCCGCCTCCTACGAGCAGTACTTC
>TRBJ2-3|TRBV11-3|-|-
CASSLGTGTSTDTQYF
TGTGCCAGCAGCCTCGGGACGGGGACTAGCACAGATACGCAGTATTTT
>TRBJ1-1|TRBV30|few|-
CAWSGVGWTEAFF
TGTGCCTGGAGTGGGGTTGGATGGACTGAAGCTTTCTTT
>TRBJ2-1|TRBV14|-|-
CASSLGTHYNEQFF
TGTGCCAGCAGCCTAGGGACACACTACAATGAGCAGTTCTTC
>TRBJ1-3|TRBV28|-|-
CASSVGRASGNTIYF
TGTGCCAGCAGCGTAGGGAGGGCCTCTGGAAACACCATATATTTT
>TRBJ2-1|TRBV11-2|-|-
CASSLGWGGDEQFF
TGTGCCAGCAGCTTAGGGTGGGGGGGCGATGAGCAGTTCTTC
>TRBJ1-3|TRBV4-2|-|-
CASSQEVTNTIYF
TGTGCCAGCAGCCAAGAAGTCACAAACACCATATATTTT
>TRBJ1-2|TRBV11-2|once|-
CASSWTDANYGYTF
TGTGCCAGCAGCTGGACGGACGCTAACTATGGCTACACCTTC
>TRBJ1-1|TRBV7-9|-|-
CASNEQGTTSEAFF
TGTGCCAGCAACGAACAGGGTACTACTTCTGAAGCTTTCTTT
>TRBJ2-2|TRBV6-5|-|TRBD2
CASRGLANTGELFF
TGTGCCAGCAGGGGACTAGCGAACACCGGGGAGCTGTTTTTT
>TRBJ2-3|TRBV19|-|-
CASSIGQGPTDTQYF
TGTGCCAGTAGTATAGGGCAGGGCCCCACAGATACGCAGTATTTT
>TRBJ1-5|TRBV7-6|-|-
CASSLRRNQPQHF
TGTGCCAGCAGCTTACGTCGCAATCAGCCCCAGCATTTT
>TRBJ1-3|TRBV14|few|TRBD1
CASSPPGQYSGNTIYF
TGTGCCAGCAGCCCCCCGGGACAGTACTCTGGAAACACCATATATTTT
>TRBJ2-1|TRBV11-1|-|-
CASRPRGSSYNEQFF
TGTGCCAGCAGACCCCGGGGGTCCTCCTACAATGAGCAGTTCTTC
>TRBJ2-7|TRBV27|-|-
CASREYGEGRLSAYEQYF
TGTGCCAGCAGGGAATACGGTGAGGGGAGATTGTCAGCCTACGAGCAGTACTTC
>TRBJ1-1|TRBV10-3|-|-
CAISENPGKLNTEAFF
TGTGCCATCAGTGAGAATCCAGGGAAGTTGAACACTGAAGCTTTCTTT
>TRBJ2-7|TRBV7-6|-|-
CASSLDQGFNEQYF
TGTGCCAGCAGCTTAGATCAGGGGTTCAACGAGCAGTACTTC
>TRBJ2-2|TRBV6-5|-|-
CASSLKRGFTGELFF
TGTGCCAGCAGTTTGAAGCGAGGGTTTACCGGGGAGCTGTTTTTT
>TRBJ2-7|TRBV9|-|-
CASSVATSGLEQYF
TGTGCTAGCAGCGTAGCTACGTCAGGACTCGAGCAGTACTTC
>TRBJ1-1|TRBV5-6|once|-
CASSRGQGVYTEAFF
TGTGCCAGCAGCCGAGGCCAGGGAGTCTACACTGAAGCTTTCTTT
>TRBJ1-4|TRBV6-4|few|-
CASTSGEKLFF
TGTGCCAGCACAAGCGGGGAAAAACTGTTTTTT
>TRBJ2-3|TRBV7-3|-|-
CASSTTPSTDTQYF
TGTGCCAGCAGCACGACACCCTCCACAGATACGCAGTATTTT
>TRBJ2-5|TRBV7-3|once|-
CASSLITGGTETQYF
TGTGCCAGCAGCTTAATTACGGGCGGGACTGAGACCCAGTACTTC
>TRBJ1-2|TRBV11-2|few|-
CASSLQGGGSGYTF
TGTGCCAGCAGCTTACAGGGAGGTGGTAGCGGCTACACCTTC
>TRBJ2-2|TRBV7-9|-|-
CASSLGNTGELFF
TGTGCCAGCAGCTTGGGAAACACCGGGGAGCTGTTTTTT
>TRBJ2-5|TRBV19|-|TRBD2
CASSIVSLAGGETQYF
TGTGCCAGTAGTATAGTCAGCTTAGCGGGGGGAGAGACCCAGTACTTC
>TRBJ2-6|TRBV19|-|-
CASSISRQRPFSGANVLTF
TGTGCCAGTAGTATTTCGAGACAGCGCCCTTTCTCTGGGGCCAACGTCCTGACTTTC
>TRBJ1-2|TRBV14|-|TRBD1
CASSQAGTGGSGYTF
TGTGCCAGCAGCCAAGCCGGGACAGGGGGCTCCGGCTACACCTTC
>TRBJ2-7|TRBV28|-|-
CASSLSRSYEQYF
TGTGCCAGCAGTTTGTCAAGGTCCTACGAGCAGTACTTC
>TRBJ2-3|TRBV27|-|-
CASVKGRTSTDTQYF
TGTGCCAGCGTTAAGGGCCGAACTAGCACAGATACGCAGTATTTT
>TRBJ1-3|TRBV4-1|-|TRBD1
CASSETDRGVGTIYF
TGCGCCAGCAGCGAAACGGACAGGGGAGTAGGCACCATATATTTT
>TRBJ1-1|TRBV9|-|TRBD1
CASSVGLLGQGATEAFF
TGTGCCAGCAGCGTAGGGTTACTTGGACAGGGGGCCACTGAAGCTTTCTTT
>TRBJ2-7|TRBV18|-|-
CASSPAGGAYEQYF
TGTGCCAGCTCACCCGCTGGCGGGGCCTACGAGCAGTACTTC
>TRBJ1-2|TRBV10-3|few|-
CAIRGQPGVSYTF
TGTGCCATCAGAGGACAGCCCGGCGTCAGCTACACCTTC
>TRBJ1-2|TRBV28|-|-
CASSLGGSYGYTF
TGTGCCAGCAGCCTCGGGGGGTCTTATGGCTACACCTTC
>TRBJ2-7|TRBV27|-|TRBD1
CASSLFGQGSYEQYF
TGTGCCAGCAGTTTATTTGGACAGGGCTCCTACGAGCAGTACTTC
>TRBJ1-2|TRBV28|-|-
CASSLGRRYGYTF
TGTGCCAGCAGTTTGGGACGGCGCTATGGCTACACCTTC
>TRBJ1-2|TRBV27|once|-
CASSLSAMAYGYTF
TGTGCCAGCAGTTTATCCGCCATGGCCTATGGCTACACCTTC
>TRBJ1-6|TRBV7-6|-|TRBD1
CASSFGDRDSPLHF
TGTGCCAGCAGCTTTGGGGACAGGGATTCACCCCTCCACTTT
>TRBJ1-5|TRBV18|few|TRBD1
CASSPGQGMQNQPQHF
TGTGCCAGCTCACCCGGACAGGGAATGCAGAATCAGCCCCAGCATTTT
>TRBJ2-1|TRBV10-2|-|TRBD1
CASSEASGQGSIEQFF
TGCGCCAGCAGTGAGGCCTCGGGACAGGGGTCGATTGAGCAGTTCTTC
>TRBJ1-6|TRBV6-5|once|-
CASSYSGRENSPLHF
TGTGCCAGCAGTTATTCCGGACGGGAAAATTCACCCCTCCACTTT
>TRBJ2-1|TRBV6-1|-|-
CASSRDTRDEQFF
TGTGCCAGCAGCCGGGACACCCGCGATGAGCAGTTCTTC
>TRBJ2-1|TRBV5-1|-|TRBD2
CASSLALAGGYNEQFF
TGCGCCAGCAGCTTGGCTTTAGCGGGGGGGTACAATGAGCAGTTCTTC
>TRBJ2-2|TRBV5-1|-|-
CASSLGTWVSTGELFF
TGCGCCAGCAGCTTAGGGACTTGGGTGAGCACCGGGGAGCTGTTTTTT
>TRBJ2-7|TRBV9|-|-
CASGRSYEQYF
TGTGCCAGCGGACGATCCTACGAGCAGTACTTC
>TRBJ1-4|TRBV5-1|-|-
CASSGGTGNEKLFF
TGCGCCAGCAGCGGCGGGACTGGAAATGAAAAACTGTTTTTT
>TRBJ1-6|TRBV7-9|-|-
CASSLTVDSPLHF
TGTGCCAGCAGCTTAACTGTGGATTCACCCCTCCACTTT
>TRBJ1-1|TRBV30|-|-
CAWSVTAGGQNTEAFF
TGTGCCTGGAGTGTAACGGCTGGGGGGCAGAACACTGAAGCTTTCTTT
>TRBJ2-2|TRBV19|-|TRBD1
CASNRGALNTGELFF
TGTGCCAGTAACAGGGGAGCTCTGAACACCGGGGAGCTGTTTTTT
>TRBJ2-7|TRBV27|-|-
CASSFRHPSYEQYF
TGTGCCAGCAGCTTCCGTCACCCCTCCTACGAGCAGTACTTC